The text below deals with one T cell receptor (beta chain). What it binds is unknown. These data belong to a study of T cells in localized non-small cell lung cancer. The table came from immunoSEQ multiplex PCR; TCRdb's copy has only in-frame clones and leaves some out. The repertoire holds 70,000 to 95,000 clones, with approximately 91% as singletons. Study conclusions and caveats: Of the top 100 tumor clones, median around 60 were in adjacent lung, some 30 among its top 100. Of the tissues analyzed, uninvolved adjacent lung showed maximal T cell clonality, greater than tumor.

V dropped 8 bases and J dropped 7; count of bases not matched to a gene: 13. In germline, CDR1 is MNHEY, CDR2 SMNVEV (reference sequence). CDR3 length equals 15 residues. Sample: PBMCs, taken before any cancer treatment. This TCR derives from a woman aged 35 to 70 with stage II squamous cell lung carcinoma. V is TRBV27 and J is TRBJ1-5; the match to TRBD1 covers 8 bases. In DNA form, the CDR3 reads TGTGCCAGCGGCAATATCGACAGGGGATGGCAGCCCCAGCATTTT. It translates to CASGNIDRGWQPQHF.